Presented here are 16 T cell receptor beta chains from one specimen sequenced in a study of blood T cells in healthy people across ages. Through a sample-barcoded 5' primer and a J-beta primer mix, a second PCR was run for roughly 6 to 11 cycles. TCRdb re-called the 5' RACE reads through MiXCR, storing one row per CDR3 protein. Of around 650,000 distinct CDR3 sequences detected, around 32% appear once; the ten largest clones hold less than 20%. Sequencing used blood. Every receptor here comes from a woman aged 80 or over in good health.

The CDR3 bases are TGCAGTGCTAGATCTCGGGGCGCTAGTCTTGGAGCTTTCTTT. Translation: CSARSRGASLGAFF. V usage is TRBV20-1 and J usage is TRBJ1-1; tentative D call: TRBD1 (5 bases). The V gene lost 2 bases and the J gene lost 10 bases, with 20 bases spanning the gap. There are 14 residues in the CDR3. CDR1 and CDR2 from the germline V gene are DFQATT and SNEGSKA (reference sequence).

This clonotype came up a few times. The chain is built from TRBV7-8 and TRBJ1-1; D may be TRBD1 (5 bases). The germline V and J ends were trimmed by 4 bases and 11 bases, with 26 bases remaining between them. This CDR3 comprises 16 residues. The germline gives CDR1 SGHVS, CDR2 FQNEAQ. CDR3 residues: CASSSTRKGLRGTAFF. CDR3 nucleotides: TGTGCCAGCAGCTCAACTAGAAAGGGTTTGCGGGGGACCGCTTTCTTT.

J is TRBJ1-6 and V is TRBV20-1, with TRBD1 matching 9 bases. The CDR3 is 13 amino acids. Trimming cost V 6 bases and J 8 bases; bases outside gene matches: 5. Germline V gene lookup returns CDR1 DFQATT and CDR2 SNEGSKA (reference sequence). The CDR3 is CSADRGPDSPLHF. In DNA, the CDR3 is TGCAGTGCGGACAGGGGCCCGGATTCACCCCTCCACTTT.

This chain uses TRBV6-1 with TRBJ1-5; D gene ambiguous. CDR3 length: 13 amino acids. The germline V gene has CDR1 MNHNS and CDR2 SASEGT. Trimming took 5 bases from V and 7 from J, leaving 12 bases between them. In DNA, the CDR3 is TGTGCCAGCAGTCGAATGGCAAGCCAGCCCCAGCATTTT. This translates into CASSRMASQPQHF.

The sample holds many counts of this clonotype. The J gene is TRBJ2-5, the V gene TRBV12-3 or TRBV12-4; a weak D match, TRBD1 (6 bases). This CDR3 has 14 amino acids. Trimming stripped 1 base from V and 3 bases from J, with 9 bases between. CDR3 nucleotides: TGTGCCAGCAGTTTAGACAGGGCGGAAGAGACCCAGTACTTC. This encodes CASSLDRAEETQYF.

This sequence joins TRBV20-1 and TRBJ2-1; perhaps TRBD2 as D (5 bases). This CDR3 comprises 13 residues. Germline lookup yields CDR1 DFQATT and CDR2 SNEGSKA (reference sequence). The V end lost 0 bases, the J end lost 13 bases, and 16 bases lay between the germline ends. CDR3 in amino acids: CSARDLVGSSQFF. The CDR3 DNA follows: TGCAGTGCTAGAGATCTCGTAGGGAGCAGTCAGTTCTTC.

The V call is TRBV29-1, the J call TRBJ1-2; D might be TRBD1 (6 bases). V was pared by 3 bases and J by 5 bases, with 22 bases between. Germline-derived CDR1 and CDR2 are SQVTM and ANQGSEA. This CDR3 comprises 16 residues. The CDR3, as DNA: TGCAGCGTTGATTTAGTTGACGCGACAGGAGGTTATGGCTACACCTTC. Its protein product is CSVDLVDATGGYGYTF.

This clonotype was detected ten times or more. The rearrangement links TRBV7-8 to TRBJ2-5, with 8 bases lining up with TRBD2. The CDR3 is 15 residues long. Trimming took 7 bases from V and 7 from J; bases not matched to a gene: 14. In germline, CDR1 is SGHVS, CDR2 FQNEAQ. The CDR3 reads CASTTRRGDPGTQYF. The CDR3 bases are TGTGCCAGCACCACAAGGCGGGGGGACCCAGGGACCCAGTACTTC. The full variable domain, completed using reference TRBV7-8 and TRBJ2-5, is GAGVSQSPRYKVAKRGQDVALRCDPISGHVSLFWYQQALGQGPEFLTYFQNEAQLDKSGLPSDRFFAERPEGSVSTLKIQRTQQEDSAVYLCASTTRRGDPGTQYFGPGTRLLVL.

This rearrangement joins TRBV6-5 to TRBJ2-5, with 9 bases lining up with TRBD2. The CDR3 has 15 amino acids. J gave up 4 bases and V 0 bases, and 3 bases lay outside the gene matches. The germline CDR1 and CDR2 sequences are MNHEY and SVGAGI. This CDR3 is CASSYSQTSGETQYF. In DNA, the CDR3 is TGTGCCAGCAGTTACTCCCAGACTAGCGGAGAGACCCAGTACTTC.

As regards this clonotype: This could be a read error, since a much larger clone is one nucleotide away. This sequence joins TRBV10-3 and TRBJ2-1; TRBD2 agrees at 8 bases. The end of the DNA fits TRBJ2-7 better, so the J call may be wrong. CDR3 length: 14 residues. CDR1 and CDR2 (germline): ENHRY, SYGVKD. CDR3 amino acids: CAISERGGHNEQYF. The CDR3 DNA reads as TGTGCCATCAGTGAGCGGGGGGGCCACAATGAGCAGTACTTC.

The chain is built from TRBV7-2 and TRBJ2-1; D remains unclear. This CDR3 is built from 12 residues. CDR1 and CDR2 from the germline V gene are SGHTA and FQGNSA. V shed 0 bases and J shed 9 bases, with 6 bases lying between them. This chain's CDR3 is CASSLAGFEQFF. As DNA, the CDR3 is TGTGCCAGCAGCTTAGCGGGTTTTGAGCAGTTCTTC.

Comments on this clonotype: A much larger clone differs from this one at a single base, so this may be a read error. The genes are TRBV12-3 or TRBV12-4 and TRBJ2-5, with 7 bases identical to TRBD2. This CDR3 has 13 residues. CDR3 amino acids: CASTRGRAEAQYF. DNA for the CDR3: TGTGCCAGCACTAGAGGGAGGGCAGAGGCCCAGTACTTC.

This clonotype was seen a single time. The chain joins TRBV6-6 to TRBJ1-3; D is unresolved. The CDR3 loop spans 17 amino acids. Germline V gene data show CDR1 as MNHNY and CDR2 as SVGAGI (reference sequence). V gave up 5 bases and J gave up 0 bases, with 17 bases separating them. CDR3 sequence reads: CASSPLEGRFSGNTIYF. The CDR3, as DNA: TGTGCCAGCAGTCCCCTCGAGGGCCGTTTCTCTGGAAACACCATATATTTT.

This clonotype occurred a few times. Compared with germline, one end of the junction differs, possibly owing to a read error. The chain couples TRBV5-1 to TRBJ2-6; D is possibly TRBD2 (6 bases). Germline V gene sequence: CDR1 SGHRS, CDR2 YFSETQ. CDR3 length: 15 residues. CDR3 sequence reads: CASSLSGDWADVLTF. CDR3 nucleotide sequence: TGCGCCAGCAGCTTATCGGGGGACTGGGCCGACGTCCTGACTTTC.

CDR3 residues: CASSSDRVETEAFF. CDR3 DNA sequence: TGTGCCAGCAGCTCAGACAGGGTAGAAACTGAAGCTTTCTTT. This chain joins TRBV7-9 and TRBJ1-1; 7 positions agree with TRBD1. Germline CDR1 is SEHNR and CDR2 is FQNEAQ (reference sequence). The CDR3 loop spans 14 amino acids. V trimming: 4 bases; J trimming: 5 bases; junction bases outside the gene matches: 7.

Only a few counts were recorded for this clonotype. The rearrangement uses TRBV12-3 or TRBV12-4 and TRBJ2-7; no reliable D call. Trimming removed 3 bases from V and 2 bases from J, with 8 bases in between. The CDR3 extends over 13 amino acids. The CDR3 sequence: CASSFTSPYEQYF. CDR3 in DNA: TGTGCCAGCAGTTTCACATCTCCCTACGAGCAGTACTTC.